These 8 T cell receptor beta chains originate from one sample sequenced in a study of identical twins. TCRdb fed the 5' RACE reads into MiXCR, producing one record per CDR3 protein. This sample has some 300,000 distinct CDR3 sequences, with 9% to 15% found just once. Separately, the same data were catalogued under a study of yellow fever vaccine responses in identical twins.

The sequenced material came from CD8+ T cells sorted from blood. All receptors derive from a woman under 30 in good health.

The sample holds a few counts of this clonotype. The V gene is TRBV11-2, the J gene TRBJ2-3; 7 positions agree with TRBD2. The CDR3 is 17 residues long. V dropped 4 bases and J dropped 3; count of bases not matched to a gene: 13. The germline V gene encodes CDR1 SGHAT and CDR2 FQNNGV. The CDR3 DNA follows: TGTGCCAGCAGCTACTCCCCTGGCGGGAGTTGGACAGATACGCAGTATTTT. Amino acids: CASSYSPGGSWTDTQYF.

Many counts were recorded for this clonotype. The chain couples TRBV27 to TRBJ1-4, with unresolved D. The germline V and J ends were trimmed by 2 bases and 2 bases, with 12 bases remaining between them. The germline gives CDR1 MNHEY, CDR2 SMNVEV (reference sequence). This CDR3 contains 16 residues. DNA of the CDR3: TGTGCCAGCAGTTTAGGCAGGACGGTGACTAATGAAAAACTGTTTTTT. Its protein is CASSLGRTVTNEKLFF.

There are a few counts of this clonotype. The gene calls are TRBV5-5 and TRBJ2-1, with D perhaps matching TRBD2 (8 bases). From germline, CDR1 is SGHKS and CDR2 YYEKEE (reference sequence). The CDR3 extends over 17 amino acids. Trimming shortened V by 2 bases and J by 5 bases, and 20 bases separated the two germline ends. CDR3 amino acids: CASSFPSPGGLDNEQFF. CDR3 nucleotide sequence: TGTGCCAGCAGCTTTCCCTCGCCAGGGGGACTAGACAATGAGCAGTTCTTC.

In its sample, this clonotype was seen a few times. V gene TRBV25-1 combines with J gene TRBJ2-7; 9 bases map to TRBD1. Germline V CDR1 and CDR2: MGHDK, SYGVNS. The trim removed 4 bases at V and 2 bases at J, leaving 6 bases unmatched. The CDR3 spans 15 residues. As DNA, the CDR3 is TGTGCCAGCAGTGGGACCCGGGACAGGGCCTACGAGCAGTACTTC. Its translation is CASSGTRDRAYEQYF.

At least ten counts were recorded for this clonotype. The chain employs TRBV9 and TRBJ2-7; unclear D gene. The germline V gene has CDR1 SGDLS and CDR2 YYNGEE. Trimming left V 0 bases short and J 5 bases short, with 12 bases between. The CDR3 length is 14 residues. DNA for the CDR3: TGTGCCAGCAGCGTAGCGGGTTCGGGTAACGAGCAGTACTTC. This sequence encodes CASSVAGSGNEQYF.

The chain carries TRBV20-1 and TRBJ2-7, with D uncertain. CDR3 length: 13 amino acids. Deletions cut 2 bases from V and 0 bases from J, with 8 bases between. The germline gives CDR1 DFQATT, CDR2 SNEGSKA (reference sequence). CDR3 sequence: CSARSPSSYEQYF. In DNA form, the CDR3 reads TGCAGTGCTAGATCGCCGAGCTCCTACGAGCAGTACTTC.

This clonotype showed up many times. The rearrangement links TRBV7-8 to TRBJ2-1; D not resolved. This CDR3 has 13 amino acids. The germline V gene encodes CDR1 SGHVS and CDR2 FQNEAQ. The germline V and J ends were trimmed by 5 bases and 2 bases, with 7 bases remaining between them. For the CDR3, the DNA is TGTGCCAGCAGCCCGCCGACCTACAATGAGCAGTTCTTC. Translation: CASSPPTYNEQFF.

This clonotype showed up just a few times. The chain combines TRBV20-1 with TRBJ2-2; weak D call: TRBD1 (6 bases). The germline V gene has CDR1 DFQATT and CDR2 SNEGSKA (reference sequence). Deletions cut 0 bases from V and 1 base from J, with 9 bases between. The CDR3 covers 15 residues. In DNA, the CDR3 is TGCAGTGCTAGAGATCTAGGGGGGAACACCGGGGAGCTGTTTTTT. Encoded protein: CSARDLGGNTGELFF.